This T cell receptor (beta chain) was obtained from a study of response to subunit inactivated influenza vaccine. The study, taken as a whole, reports: That few new T cells are recruited by each seasonal influenza vaccination was the authors' suggestion.

CDR1 is DFQATT, CDR2 SNEGSKA, per germline (reference sequence). CDR3 length equals 12 residues. V lost 4 bases and J 1 base, leaving 7 bases between the germline ends. TCRdb reprocessed the RT-PCR reads with MiXCR, giving one entry per CDR3 protein. The table shows roughly 700,000 distinct CDR3 sequences, with approximately 14% occurring only once. This clonotype showed up many times. The antigen remains undetermined. The chain has TRBV20-1 and TRBJ2-5, with a tentative D call TRBD1 (6 bases). The input for sequencing was PBMCs from blood, taken 14 to 15 days before vaccination. This sequence originates from a man aged 45-60 years who received an inactivated influenza vaccine. The DNA of the CDR3 is TGCAGTGCTAACAGGGCCCAAGAGACCCAGTACTTC. It yields the protein CSANRAQETQYF.